This T cell receptor (beta chain) was identified during a study of T-cell memory formation after mild COVID-19 (dated by TCRdb to the early 2020s). About the full investigation: Most TCR sequence clusters were specific to one of the two donors. The cohort comprised two young, previously healthy adult volunteers, one female and one male. In a couple of donors, T-cell clones that expanded and contracted after mild COVID-19 were tracked by sequencing TCRalpha and TCRbeta repertoires over time. Broader findings and caveats from the paper: SARS-CoV-2 specificity of the second-wave clones peaking on day 37 was not confirmed. Balanced CD4/CD8 phenotypes were observed for clones contracting from day 15 to 85, whereas a bias towards CD4+ was observed for a second wave of clones expanding from day 15 to 37. Contracting CD4+ clones were found mainly in CM and EM memory subsets, while CD8+ clones were enriched in EMRA. Some responding clones were detected in pre-infection memory, suggesting pre-existing cross-reactive memory T cells joined the SARS-CoV-2 response. The study included only a couple of mild cases, and larger cohorts that include severe cases with pre-infection samples were judged to be necessary.

Ficoll-Paque density gradient centrifugation was the method used to isolate PBMCs. These reads were obtained on an Illumina NovaSeq 6000. TCRalpha and TCRbeta cDNA libraries were constructed by 5'RACE with constant-segment primers, with sample barcodes and unique molecular identifiers being introduced. RNA was extracted from every sample with Trizol reagent. The libraries were amplified in two PCR steps, and the second step added a second sample barcode and Illumina TruSeq adapters. Sequencing of libraries was performed on an Illumina NovaSeq with 2 x 150 bp paired-end reads. Processing in the source paper ran as follows. Reads were demultiplexed and collapsed into UMI-guided consensus sequences with migec v1.2.7. Using mixcr v2.1.11, UMI consensuses were aligned to TRA and TRB V and J templates and then assembled into clonotypes. A clonotype was counted as expanded or contracted only when both edgeR and NoisET called the clonotype significant, with the noise models trained on biological replicates. edgeR calls used a false discovery rate-adjusted p below 0.01 and a log2 fold-change threshold of 1. As an exploratory analysis of dynamics, max-normalized trajectories of the 1000 most abundant clonotypes were examined with PCA combined with hierarchical clustering. Separately sequenced CD4+ and CD8+ repertoires were used to assign the CD4 or CD8 phenotype of responding clones. The raw public data were reprocessed by TCRdb itself: fastp quality trimming at Q25, MiXCR clonotype calling, in-frame beta chains only. Records with the same CDR3 protein are collapsed into one entry carrying the most frequent genes and DNA. The V and J calls were not made by the authors but by TCRdb's processing. The sample yields hundreds of thousands of distinct CDR3 sequences; under 15% were counted once. Jointly, the top ten make up approximately 20% of the sample.

V ends up 6 bases short and J 7 bases short, with an unmatched junction base count of 5. From the cysteine up to the phenylalanine, the CDR3 has a length of 13 residues. Only the CDR3 region is kept as DNA, spanning 39 bases read in frame from base 1. In its sample, this clonotype was seen a few times. Its recognized antigen is unknown. No much larger clone is present one base from it, and per-base qualities are unavailable. The sequenced sample was PBMCs or a T cell subset sorted from them (not recorded which). Recombination connected TRBV12-3 or TRBV12-4 to TRBJ2-1; 8 bases in the junction line up with TRBD2. The TCR comes from a man aged 18 to 29 who had mild COVID-19 (a few samples of this study predate the infection). The sample titles of this study are shuffled in the database, so cell type and time point are left out; the donor was told from shared clones. Here is the DNA: TGTGCCAGCAGCCCCAGACTAGCGAATGAGCAGTTCTTC. Its product reads: CASSPRLANEQFF.